The text below deals with one T cell receptor beta chain. This sample is part of a study of blood T cell repertoires in COVID-19. Study background: There were acute and convalescent COVID-19 samples, and they came from the United States, Italy and Spain. T cells, B-cell-depleted T cells, or PBMCs supplied cDNA or gDNA.

Looked up from germline, CDR1 is SGHTA and CDR2 is FQGTGA. J was trimmed by 6 bases and V by 5 bases; bases with no gene match: 19. This CDR3 spans 20 amino acids. Original processing methods: Researchers report that nucleated cell counts were estimated from reference gene primer amplification. Sequencing used immunoSEQ multiplex PCR; TCRdb keeps in-frame clones, though not all of them. Clonal size and the V and J genes are those of that table, whereas D and trimming came from the DNA. The sample consists of nearly 110,000 clones, 60% to 85% of them appearing once. The chain links TRBV7-3 to TRBJ2-2; 12 bases agree with TRBD1. The sample taken for sequencing was peripheral blood. The receptor was isolated from a man between 65 and 79 years old with acute or convalescent COVID-19. The CDR3 sequence: CASSLPGTGGGVGNPGELFF. CDR3 nucleotide sequence: TGTGCCAGCAGCCTCCCCGGGACAGGGGGCGGAGTGGGCAACCCCGGGGAGCTGTTTTTT.